The clone carrying this T cell receptor (beta chain) was seen once. V lost 4 bases and J 6 bases, leaving 15 bases between the germline ends. The CDR3 sequence is 14 residues long. Germline V gene data show CDR1 as SEHNR and CDR2 as FQNEAQ (reference sequence). The data stem from a study of blood T cell repertoires in COVID-19. Whole-study context: Sources were T cells, B-cell-depleted T cells, or PBMCs; the material itself was cDNA or gDNA.

Resolution of symptoms, clearance, or two negative PCRs was present in recovered Cohort 3 donors. This table comes from immunoSEQ multiplex PCR, and its TCRdb copy is limited to in-frame clones, with some not included. The sample contains about 250,000 clones, about nine tenths of which appear only once. The sample was PBMCs or T cells enriched from blood (not recorded which). This receptor was identified in a man in his forties or fifties who had recovered from COVID-19. The chain joins TRBV7-9 to TRBJ1-2; D ambiguous. For the CDR3, the DNA is TGTGCCAGCAGCTCACTAACACCGGGGAATGGCTACACCTTC. This translates into CASSSLTPGNGYTF.